The 26 T cell receptor beta chains listed next were all sequenced from one sample in a study of cytomegalovirus exposure and HLA in healthy donors. The PCR ran on 60 Vbeta and 13 Jbeta primers. Profiling relied on immunoSEQ multiplex PCR, and the TCRdb table lists in-frame clones only, not all of them. This table holds 210,000 or so clones, approximately 84% found once. The sequencing input was PBMCs. These receptors all come from a girl aged 2 to 10 in good health and CMV-seronegative.

This chain connects TRBV6-1 to TRBJ2-3; perhaps TRBD2 as D (6 bases). There are 14 residues in the CDR3. CDR1 and CDR2 (germline): MNHNS, SASEGT. V was trimmed by 8 bases and J by 1 base, leaving 13 bases between them. CDR3 bases: TGTGCCAGCGGGGGACTCCCAGGCACAGATACGCAGTATTTT. Its translation: CASGGLPGTDTQYF.

The chain carries TRBV7-2 and TRBJ2-7, with a weak D call TRBD2 (5 bases). V lost 2 bases and J lost 9, with 8 bases in between. Per germline, CDR1 SGHTA and CDR2 FQGNSA. The CDR3 consists of 11 residues. The CDR3 sequence is CASSLTGWQYF. CDR3 coding DNA: TGTGCCAGCAGCTTAACGGGGTGGCAGTACTTC.

The rearrangement links TRBV19 to TRBJ2-5; perhaps TRBD1 as D (5 bases). Germline V gives CDR1 LNHDA, CDR2 SQIVND (reference sequence). V was clipped by 0 bases and J by 1 base, with 6 bases between them. CDR3 length equals 14 residues. As DNA, the CDR3 is TGTGCCAGTAGTATAGAAACAGGCCAAGAGACCCAGTACTTC. Translating it yields CASSIETGQETQYF.

This rearrangement joins TRBV2 to TRBJ1-5, with a weak D call TRBD1 (6 bases). The CDR3 length is 15 residues. V lost 5 bases, J lost 1 base, and 12 bases lay in between. Per germline, CDR1 SNHLY and CDR2 FYNNEI. The CDR3 reads CASSPDRRSNQPQHF. As DNA, the CDR3 is TGTGCCAGCAGTCCGGACAGAAGGAGCAATCAGCCCCAGCATTTT.

This rearrangement joins TRBV30 to TRBJ1-2; D may be TRBD1 (6 bases). V lost 1 base and J lost 6, with 12 bases in between. The germline V gene has CDR1 GTSNPN and CDR2 SVGIG (reference sequence). The CDR3 has 13 amino acids. This CDR3 reads CAWSAQGWNGYTF. The CDR3 DNA reads TGTGCCTGGAGTGCACAGGGATGGAATGGCTACACCTTC.

This chain joins TRBV7-6 and TRBJ2-3, with a weak D call TRBD2 (6 bases). The CDR3 is 14 amino acids. Trimming shortened V by 7 bases and J by 0 bases, and 11 bases separated the two germline ends. CDR1 and CDR2 (germline): SGHVS, FNYEAQ. CDR3 in DNA: TGTGCCAGCACGACGGGGGTGAGCACAGATACGCAGTATTTT. It yields the protein CASTTGVSTDTQYF.

The V gene is TRBV9, the J gene TRBJ1-2, with 7 bases that match TRBD1. The V gene end was trimmed by 4 bases and the J gene end by 5 bases; junction bases not matched to a gene: 11. The germline V gene encodes CDR1 SGDLS and CDR2 YYNGEE. The CDR3 covers 15 residues. CDR3 protein: CASSPSSGQLYGYTF. CDR3 nucleotides: TGTGCCAGCAGCCCCAGCTCGGGACAGCTATATGGCTACACCTTC.

The chain is built from TRBV9 and TRBJ2-2, with 7 bases lining up with TRBD2. Germline V CDR1 and CDR2: SGDLS, YYNGEE. The V segment lost 1 base and the J segment 3 bases; nucleotides outside the gene matches: 6. The CDR3 spans 16 residues. The CDR3 DNA follows: TGTGCCAGCAGCGTACCTCTGGGGGGGGACACCGGGGAGCTGTTTTTT. It translates to CASSVPLGGDTGELFF. Combining the CDR3 with reference TRBV9 and TRBJ2-2 gives the whole variable domain DSGVTQTPKHLITATGQRVTLRCSPRSGDLSVYWYQQSLDQGLQFLIQYYNGEERAKGNILERFSAQQFPDLHSELNLSSLELGDSALYFCASSVPLGGDTGELFFGEGSRLTVL.

The rearrangement joins TRBV18 to TRBJ2-5; 7 bases are shared with TRBD1. V was pared by 1 base and J by 1 base, with 3 bases of the junction left unmatched. Germline loops: CDR1 KGHSH, CDR2 LQKENI. There are 15 residues in the CDR3. The CDR3 bases are TGTGCCAGCTCACCACTGGGACAGACCCAAGAGACCCAGTACTTC. Protein: CASSPLGQTQETQYF.

This clone was seen a single time. V is TRBV5-6 and J is TRBJ1-2; D remains ambiguous. V was clipped by 4 bases and J by 1 base, with 14 bases between them. The CDR3 loop spans 15 amino acids. Per the germline V gene, CDR1 is SGHDT and CDR2 is YYEEEE. CDR3 nucleotides: TGTGCCAGCAGCCTCCCCCCGCCCAGTAACTATGGCTACACCTTC. The encoded protein is CASSLPPPSNYGYTF.

The chain has TRBV18 and TRBJ2-3, with a weak D call TRBD2 (5 bases). The V end lost 6 bases, the J end lost 8 bases, and 12 bases lay between the germline ends. This CDR3 region has 12 residues. From germline, CDR1 is KGHSH and CDR2 LQKENI. Written as DNA, the CDR3 is TGTGCCAGCTCGACGGGGAAGGGTACGCAGTATTTT. Translating it yields CASSTGKGTQYF.

This clone was observed a single time. The V and J genes are TRBV5-1 and TRBJ2-7; the D is unclear. Trimming removed 4 bases at V and 3 bases at J, with 11 bases between. Germline values: CDR1 SGHRS, CDR2 YFSETQ. The CDR3 length is 13 residues. CDR3 protein: CASSTAGYYEQYF. The CDR3 DNA reads as TGCGCCAGCAGCACCGCCGGGTACTACGAGCAGTACTTC.

This clone appeared a few times. Written as DNA, the CDR3 is TGTGCCAGCAACTCACCGGGCAGGGGGCCTTCCTACGAGCAGTACTTC. It translates to CASNSPGRGPSYEQYF. The chain uses TRBV2 and TRBJ2-7; 8 bases agree with TRBD1. V shed 7 bases, J shed 1 base, and the junction held 12 bases outside the gene matches. From germline, CDR1 is SNHLY and CDR2 FYNNEI. The CDR3 is 16 residues long.

The gene calls are TRBV4-2 and TRBJ2-4, with TRBD2 identical over 8 bases. The CDR3 sequence is 16 residues long. V lost 0 bases, J lost 8 bases, and 9 bases stayed unmatched. Germline values: CDR1 LGHNA, CDR2 YNFKEQ. The CDR3 reads CASSQDGRGGSDIQYF. CDR3 sequence (DNA): TGTGCCAGCAGCCAAGATGGTCGGGGGGGCTCTGACATTCAGTACTTC.

The V gene is TRBV19, the J gene TRBJ2-1; D might be TRBD2 (7 bases). Germline CDR1 reads LNHDA; CDR2 reads SQIVND (reference sequence). The CDR3 sequence is 15 residues long. Trimming cost V 7 bases and J 2 bases, with 15 bases left between them. The CDR3 reads CASTLRGAAYNEQFF. The CDR3 nucleotides read TGTGCCAGTACCCTCCGGGGGGCGGCCTACAATGAGCAGTTCTTC.

Here the CDR3 DNA reads TGTGCCTGGGGACCAGGGAATCAGCCCCAGCATTTT. Translating gives CAWGPGNQPQHF. The chain combines TRBV30 with TRBJ1-5, with D possibly being TRBD1 (5 bases). V dropped 5 bases and J dropped 4 bases, with 9 bases sitting between them. Germline CDR1 GTSNPN, CDR2 SVGIG (reference sequence). The CDR3 is 12 amino acids.

The chain links TRBV7-9 to TRBJ2-3; D ambiguous. The V gene lost 5 bases and the J gene lost 4 bases, with 7 bases spanning the gap. Germline CDR1 and CDR2: SEHNR and FQNEAQ (reference sequence). This CDR3 is 12 amino acids long. The CDR3: CASSLPADTQYF. The DNA of the CDR3 is TGTGCCAGCAGCCTCCCAGCAGATACGCAGTATTTT. The entire variable domain, with the rest obtained from reference TRBV7-9 and TRBJ2-3, is as follows: DTGVSQNPRHKITKRGQNVTFRCDPISEHNRLYWYRQTLGQGPEFLTYFQNEAQLEKSRLLSDRFSAERPKGSFSTLEIQRTEQGDSAMYLCASSLPADTQYFGPGTRLTVL.

This clone was detected only a few times. The chain combines TRBV9 with TRBJ2-5, with D perhaps matching TRBD1 (6 bases). V was pared by 0 bases and J by 2 bases, with 8 bases between. CDR1 is SGDLS, CDR2 YYNGEE, per germline. This CDR3 is 14 amino acids long. The DNA of the CDR3 is TGTGCCAGCAGCGTAGATCAGGGGCAAGAGACCCAGTACTTC. Encoded protein: CASSVDQGQETQYF.

The chain joins TRBV4-1 to TRBJ2-4; 13 bases fit TRBD2. The V gene end was trimmed by 0 bases and the J gene end by 9 bases; junction bases not matched to a gene: 8. The length of the CDR3 is 17 residues. The germline CDR1 and CDR2 sequences are MGHRA and YSYEKL. The DNA for the CDR3 is TGCGCCAGCAGCCAAGATCCCACTAGCGGGGGGGAGGTCATTCAGTACTTC. Translating gives CASSQDPTSGGEVIQYF.

The V gene is TRBV13, the J gene TRBJ2-7; 10 bases are shared with TRBD1. CDR3 length equals 13 residues. Germline V gives CDR1 PRHDT, CDR2 FYEKMQ (reference sequence). V lost 5 bases to trimming and J lost 5 bases; unmatched junction nucleotides: 3. The CDR3 sequence is CASSRDRGHEQYF. The CDR3 DNA is TGTGCCAGCAGCCGGGACAGGGGCCACGAGCAGTACTTC.

The chain couples TRBV21-1 to TRBJ2-3; the listed D gene, TRBD1, was not tested against the DNA. TRBV21-1 is shown as a pseudogene. This CDR3 contains 14 residues. The CDR3 DNA reads TGTGCCAGCAGCTGGGGACAGGGGCCAGATACGCAGTATTTT. This codes for CASSWGQGPDTQYF.

This chain uses TRBV5-8 with TRBJ1-4; D might be TRBD1 (6 bases). V lost 2 bases and J lost 8, with 19 bases in between. CDR3 length: 16 amino acids. Per the germline V gene, CDR1 is SGHTS and CDR2 is YDEGEE. The CDR3 is CASSFGIMQGSEKLFF. The CDR3 nucleotides read TGTGCCAGCAGCTTTGGTATTATGCAGGGGAGCGAAAAACTGTTTTTT.

The J gene is TRBJ2-5, the V gene TRBV7-9; the match to TRBD2 covers 12 bases. The CDR3 sequence is 15 residues long. J gave up 5 bases and V 6 bases, and 7 bases lay outside the gene matches. The germline CDR1 and CDR2 sequences are SEHNR and FQNEAQ (reference sequence). The CDR3 region has the DNA TGTGCCAGCAGGGAGACTAGCGGGAGTCGGGAGACCCAGTACTTC. Translating it yields CASRETSGSRETQYF.

This clone appeared a single time. The V call is TRBV6-5, the J call TRBJ1-5; 9 nucleotides align to TRBD1. Trimming took 6 bases from V and 9 from J; bases not matched to a gene: 6. The germline gives CDR1 MNHEY, CDR2 SVGAGI. This CDR3 has 13 residues. CDR3 DNA: TGTGCCAGCAGCCGGGACAGGGCCCCGCCCCAGCATTTT. This encodes CASSRDRAPPQHF.

DNA of the CDR3: TGCGCCAGCAGCCAGTGGACAGGGAAGAACACCGGGGAGCTGTTTTTT. Protein sequence: CASSQWTGKNTGELFF. The genes are TRBV4-1 and TRBJ2-2; 8 nucleotides line up with TRBD1. V lost 3 bases to trimming and J lost 1 base; unmatched junction nucleotides: 4. Germline V gene data show CDR1 as MGHRA and CDR2 as YSYEKL. This CDR3 comprises 16 residues.

This rearrangement joins TRBV7-9 to TRBJ2-3; TRBD2 might be the D (6 bases). The CDR3 totals 15 residues. V shed 5 bases and J shed 3 bases, with 15 bases lying between them. Germline V gene sequence: CDR1 SEHNR, CDR2 FQNEAQ (reference sequence). CDR3 DNA sequence: TGTGCCAGCAGCCGTGGGGCGGGGAGAACAGATACGCAGTATTTT. Protein product: CASSRGAGRTDTQYF.